One TCR beta chain is described in this entry. The antigen remains unidentified. The data were obtained in a study of T cell responses to AZD1222 COVID-19 vaccine. Study-wide findings and caveats: Per reports, nearly half of all spike-specific TCRs target regions that are unmutated in variants. When two AZD1222 doses had been given, Spike-specific TCR breadth and depth rose. The donors showed a predominance of white British ancestry and of females, with possible underestimation of clonal diversity. CD4 TCRs linked to vaccination spanned spike, dominating at 160-218 and 743-854.

Germline loops: CDR1 LNHDA, CDR2 SQIVND (reference sequence). The trim removed 3 bases at V and 6 bases at J, leaving 12 bases unmatched. The length of the CDR3 is 16 residues. The repertoire was sequenced with immunoSEQ multiplex PCR; TCRdb's copy has only in-frame clones and lacks some. The data show 85,000 or so clones, with about 82% seen just once and about 6% held by the top ten. V gene TRBV19 combines with J gene TRBJ1-1; 8 bases fit TRBD1. Sample: peripheral blood, taken 28 days after the second AZD1222 dose. The receptor was isolated from an adult who received the AZD1222 COVID-19 vaccine. CDR3 sequence reads: CASSILTDRGGAEAFF. CDR3 sequence (DNA): TGTGCCAGTAGTATCCTCACAGACAGGGGAGGCGCTGAAGCTTTCTTT.